The 27 T cell receptor beta chains presented below share a single source sample, sequenced in a study of blood T cell repertoires in COVID-19. TCRdb's copy holds only in-frame clones and misses some; the assay was immunoSEQ multiplex PCR. The sample holds approximately 450,000 clones, approximately 90% seen once. The specimen sequenced was peripheral blood. These receptor sequences come from a woman in her thirties with acute or convalescent COVID-19.

The rearrangement links TRBV27 to TRBJ2-2; 7 bases are a match to TRBD1. V shed 7 bases, J shed 5 bases, and the junction held 13 bases outside the gene matches. CDR3 size: 16 residues. Per germline, CDR1 MNHEY and CDR2 SMNVEV (reference sequence). In DNA form, the CDR3 reads TGTGCCAGCAAGGGTTCCCGGGACAGAAAAACCGGGGAGCTGTTTTTT. It yields the protein CASKGSRDRKTGELFF.

The chain employs TRBV5-1 and TRBJ1-1; 7 bases line up with TRBD1. CDR1 is SGHRS, CDR2 YFSETQ, per germline. Trimming removed 3 bases from V and 5 bases from J; junction bases left unmatched: 1. The CDR3 consists of 12 residues. The CDR3 DNA reads TGCGCCAGCAGCTCACAGGGGACTGAAGCTTTCTTT. Its translation is CASSSQGTEAFF.

The V gene is TRBV7-9, the J gene TRBJ2-3; possibly TRBD1 for D (6 bases). The germline V gene has CDR1 SEHNR and CDR2 FQNEAQ (reference sequence). CDR3 size: 14 residues. Trimming removed 2 bases at V and 5 bases at J, with 11 bases between. The CDR3 DNA follows: TGTGCCAGCAGCTTAACAGGGAAGGGAGATACGCAGTATTTT. Amino acid sequence: CASSLTGKGDTQYF.

The chain uses TRBV9 and TRBJ2-1; 9 nucleotides agree with TRBD2. CDR1 SGDLS and CDR2 YYNGEE come from the germline V gene. Germline trimming cut 4 bases from V and 5 bases from J; bases unmatched to any gene: 10. The CDR3 is 16 residues long. The CDR3 reads CASSPDDLAGHNEQFF. The DNA of the CDR3 is TGTGCCAGCAGCCCGGATGACCTAGCGGGACACAATGAGCAGTTCTTC.

The chain combines TRBV19 with TRBJ2-1; 7 nucleotides match TRBD2. CDR3 length equals 14 residues. The germline V gene has CDR1 LNHDA and CDR2 SQIVND (reference sequence). V shed 1 base, J shed 9 bases, and the junction held 6 bases outside the gene matches. CDR3: CASSIGLALGEQFF. For the CDR3, the DNA is TGTGCCAGTAGTATAGGACTAGCACTAGGTGAGCAGTTCTTC.

V and J are TRBV5-6 and TRBJ1-1; the D is unclear. The V gene lost 4 bases and the J gene lost 9 bases, with 13 bases spanning the gap. The CDR3 is made up of 12 amino acids. The germline CDR1 and CDR2 sequences are SGHDT and YYEEEE. The CDR3 sequence: CASSHPSGKAFF. CDR3 bases: TGTGCCAGCAGCCATCCATCGGGGAAAGCTTTCTTT.

This chain links TRBV19 with TRBJ1-6, with 9 positions matching TRBD1. The V segment lost 4 bases and the J segment 1 base; nucleotides outside the gene matches: 5. Germline CDR1 is LNHDA and CDR2 is SQIVND (reference sequence). The CDR3 spans 17 residues. CDR3 protein: CASSRDRGTSYNSPLHF. The CDR3 DNA reads as TGTGCCAGTAGTAGAGACAGGGGGACGTCCTATAATTCACCCCTCCACTTT.

This chain joins TRBV7-2 and TRBJ2-3; 12 bases align to TRBD2. Trimming took 4 bases from V and 6 from J; bases not matched to a gene: 17. The CDR3 is 19 amino acids. CDR1 and CDR2 from the germline V gene are SGHTA and FQGNSA. CDR3 in amino acids: CASSSPIKPSGGAGDTQYF. Written as DNA, the CDR3 is TGTGCCAGCAGCTCCCCCATAAAACCTAGCGGGGGGGCAGGGGATACGCAGTATTTT.

This clone appeared once. Here the CDR3 reads CASSQVLAFAGELFF. CDR3 DNA sequence: TGCGCCAGCAGCCAAGTTTTAGCTTTCGCCGGGGAGCTGTTTTTT. This chain connects TRBV4-1 to TRBJ2-2; the D is unclear. This CDR3 has 15 residues. The V gene's germline CDR1 is MGHRA and CDR2 YSYEKL. Deletions cut 1 base from V and 6 bases from J, with 12 bases between.

The chain links TRBV12-5 to TRBJ2-1, with 10 bases lining up with TRBD2. This CDR3 has 15 residues. The J segment lost 4 bases and the V segment lost 5 bases, leaving 5 bases of the junction unmatched. Germline V gene sequence: CDR1 LGHNT, CDR2 FRNRAP. DNA for the CDR3: TGTGCTAGTGGTAGCGGGGGGGCTTCGTACAATGAGCAGTTCTTC. Amino acid sequence: CASGSGGASYNEQFF. Full variable domain (outside the CDR3, taken from reference TRBV12-5 and TRBJ2-1): DARVTQTPRHKVTEMGQEVTMRCQPILGHNTVFWYRQTMMQGLELLAYFRNRAPLDDSGMPKDRFSAEMPDATLATLKIQPSEPRDSAVYFCASGSGGASYNEQFFGPGTRLTVL.

This clone appeared a few times. The chain links TRBV5-5 to TRBJ1-1; D may be TRBD1 (5 bases). This CDR3 region has 15 residues. In germline, CDR1 is SGHKS, CDR2 YYEKEE (reference sequence). V was trimmed by 1 base and J by 0 bases, leaving 10 bases between them. The CDR3 region is CASSLRQMMNTEAFF. CDR3 coding DNA: TGTGCCAGCAGCTTGAGACAGATGATGAACACTGAAGCTTTCTTT.

The V call is TRBV29-1, the J call TRBJ2-5, with 9 bases identical to TRBD1. Per the germline V gene, CDR1 is SQVTM and CDR2 is ANQGSEA. The CDR3 loop spans 13 amino acids. V dropped 6 bases and J dropped 4; count of bases not matched to a gene: 6. The CDR3 DNA sequence: TGCAGCGTAGGACAGGGGATGGGAGAGACCCAGTACTTC. It encodes CSVGQGMGETQYF.

The chain couples TRBV6-5 to TRBJ1-3, with TRBD1 identical over 8 bases. From germline, CDR1 is MNHEY and CDR2 SVGAGI. The CDR3 loop spans 15 amino acids. V was clipped by 8 bases and J by 4 bases; unmatched bases: 10. The CDR3 DNA is TGTGCCAGCGGCCGGACAGGGTTGTTCGGAAACACCATATATTTT. This translates into CASGRTGLFGNTIYF.

This chain connects TRBV27 to TRBJ2-2, with D uncertain. V lost 10 bases and J 5 bases, leaving 11 bases between the germline ends. Germline V CDR1 and CDR2: MNHEY, SMNVEV (reference sequence). The CDR3 is 12 amino acids. CDR3 protein: CATISSTGELFF. The CDR3 region has the DNA TGTGCCACGATAAGCTCAACCGGGGAGCTGTTTTTT.

The sample holds one count of this clone. This chain links TRBV29-1 with TRBJ2-3; 7 nucleotides agree with TRBD1. The CDR3 runs 15 residues. The germline V gene encodes CDR1 SQVTM and CDR2 ANQGSEA. With 2 bases clipped from V and 0 bases from J, the junction kept 5 bases outside the gene matches. As DNA, the CDR3 is TGCAGCGTTGAACTAGGACAGGCCAGCACAGATACGCAGTATTTT. As protein: CSVELGQASTDTQYF.

Only a few counts were recorded for this clone. J is TRBJ2-1 and V is TRBV18, with D possibly TRBD2 on 6 matching bases. Germline CDR1 and CDR2: KGHSH and LQKENI. V was trimmed by 6 bases and J by 0 bases, leaving 9 bases between them. This CDR3 contains 14 residues. The CDR3 DNA reads as TGTGCCAGCTCGCGGGACGACTCCTACAATGAGCAGTTCTTC. This sequence encodes CASSRDDSYNEQFF.

The J gene is TRBJ2-3, the V gene TRBV30, with a possible D match to TRBD1 (5 bases). CDR1 is GTSNPN, CDR2 SVGIG, per germline (reference sequence). V lost 5 bases and J lost 3, with 15 bases in between. This CDR3 has 14 amino acids. Written as DNA, the CDR3 is TGTGCCTGGGCCCGAGTGGGGCGGACAGATACGCAGTATTTT. The encoded protein is CAWARVGRTDTQYF.

The CDR3 protein is CASSHANTGELFF. CDR3 nucleotides: TGTGCCAGCAGCCACGCGAACACCGGGGAGCTGTTTTTT. The chain joins TRBV14 to TRBJ2-2; D gene unclear. V was trimmed by 3 bases and J by 0 bases, leaving 2 bases between them. The germline V gene encodes CDR1 SGHDN and CDR2 FVKESK. The CDR3 length is 13 residues.

The rearrangement joins TRBV3-1 (or the pseudogene TRBV3-2) to TRBJ2-1; D gene ambiguous. This CDR3 comprises 13 residues. With 2 bases removed from V and 10 bases from J, the gap between germline ends came to 12 bases. Germline V gene lookup returns CDR1 LGHDT and CDR2 YNNKEL (reference sequence). The DNA for the CDR3 is TGTGCCAGCAGCCAACTAAGTCGAGGCGAGCAGTTCTTC. Translating gives CASSQLSRGEQFF.

The rearrangement uses TRBV5-1 and TRBJ2-1, with a possible D match to TRBD1 (6 bases). Trimming stripped 0 bases from V and 4 bases from J, with 14 bases between. The CDR3 totals 16 residues. CDR1 is SGHRS and CDR2 is YFSETQ in the germline V gene. The CDR3 nucleotides read TGCGCCAGCAGCTTGGGGTGGGGGACAATTTACAATGAGCAGTTCTTC. Protein: CASSLGWGTIYNEQFF.

The chain employs TRBV27 and TRBJ2-5, with D hard to call. The CDR3 consists of 12 residues. Germline V lookup: CDR1 MNHEY, CDR2 SMNVEV (reference sequence). The V end lost 8 bases, the J end lost 5 bases, and 12 bases lay between the germline ends. The CDR3 bases are TGTGCCAGCTCAGACACCCTGGAGACCCAGTACTTC. It translates to CASSDTLETQYF.

This chain uses TRBV11-2 with TRBJ1-4; D remains unclear. CDR3 length: 15 amino acids. The germline gives CDR1 SGHAT, CDR2 FQNNGV. V lost 0 bases and J lost 8, with 13 bases in between. DNA for the CDR3: TGTGCCAGCAGCTTAGATCTCGAGTTCCGGGAAAAACTGTTTTTT. Residues: CASSLDLEFREKLFF.

This rearrangement joins TRBV3-1 (or the pseudogene TRBV3-2) to TRBJ1-2; TRBD1 might be the D (6 bases). CDR1 is LGHDT and CDR2 is YNNKEL in the germline V gene (reference sequence). The V and J ends lost 4 bases and 8 bases respectively, with 14 bases between them. This CDR3 is built from 13 residues. DNA for the CDR3: TGTGCCAGCAGCCCCAGGGGATCCTACGGCTACACCTTC. Protein sequence: CASSPRGSYGYTF.

This chain connects TRBV5-6 to TRBJ2-7; the D gene is possibly TRBD2 (6 bases). Germline CDR1 is SGHDT and CDR2 is YYEEEE. Trimming took off 4 bases at V and 1 base at J, with 12 bases between the two ends. The CDR3 has 14 amino acids. This CDR3 reads CASSMGLVSYEQYF. Here the CDR3 DNA reads TGTGCCAGCAGCATGGGACTCGTTTCCTACGAGCAGTACTTC.

The chain uses TRBV5-1 and TRBJ2-2; 9 bases are a match to TRBD1. Unmatched junction bases numbered 4, after V lost 2 bases and J lost 2 bases. Germline V gives CDR1 SGHRS, CDR2 YFSETQ. The CDR3 contains 16 residues. The CDR3 sequence: CASSLPTGGNTGELFF. The CDR3 DNA reads as TGCGCCAGCAGCTTACCGACAGGGGGAAACACCGGGGAGCTGTTTTTT. Full variable domain (rest looked up from reference TRBV5-1 and TRBJ2-2): KAGVTQTPRYLIKTRGQQVTLSCSPISGHRSVSWYQQTPGQGLQFLFEYFSETQRNKGNFPGRFSGRQFSNSRSEMNVSTLELGDSALYLCASSLPTGGNTGELFFGEGSRLTVL.

The table lists this clone with a count of one. The CDR3 protein is CASSRLGESTDTQYF. The DNA of the CDR3 is TGTGCCAGCAGCCGACTCGGGGAAAGCACAGATACGCAGTATTTT. V gene TRBV11-1 combines with J gene TRBJ2-3; weak D call: TRBD2 (5 bases). Germline values: CDR1 SGHAT, CDR2 FQDESV (reference sequence). The CDR3 is 15 amino acids. Trimming cost V 5 bases and J 0 bases, with 12 bases left between them. The full variable domain, in which reference TRBV11-1 and TRBJ2-3 provide the parts outside the CDR3, is EAEVAQSPRYKITEKSQAVAFWCDPISGHATLYWYRQILGQGPELLVQFQDESVVDDSQLPKDRFSAERLKGVDSTLKIQPAELGDSAMYLCASSRLGESTDTQYFGPGTRLTVL.

This clone was picked up one time. V usage is TRBV28 and J usage is TRBJ1-2; D perhaps matches TRBD1 (6 bases). With 7 bases removed from V and 4 bases from J, the gap between germline ends came to 10 bases. The CDR3 is 12 residues long. CDR1 is MDHEN and CDR2 is SYDVKM in the germline V gene. The CDR3 DNA is TGTGCCAGCAAGGGGGAGTTCTATGGCTACACCTTC. Protein sequence: CASKGEFYGYTF.